This record covers a single T cell receptor beta chain. Its cognate antigen is unknown. Single viable CD3+CD4+CD8-CD45RO+ cells were sorted as the memory CD4+ T cells. Positive selection with CD4 microbeads enriched total CD4+ T cells. Libraries were prepared by immunoSEQ multiplex PCR; TCRdb keeps only in-frame clonotypes and omits some of them. The sample contains over 40,000 clones, more than 60% of which appear only once. The record originates from a study of memory CD4+ T cells and cytomegalovirus serostatus. The overall study: This sample comes from healthy Belgian adults, several CMV seropositive, approximately 24 seronegative. Study-wide findings and caveats: A US-trained random forest predicted CMV serostatus with median AUC roughly 0.91.

Looked up from germline, CDR1 is SNHLY and CDR2 is FYNNEI. Deletions cut 4 bases from V and 7 bases from J, with 18 bases between. The CDR3 totals 15 residues. This clonotype originated in an adult in good health and CMV-seronegative. This rearrangement joins TRBV2 to TRBJ2-3, with D perhaps matching TRBD2 (6 bases). The sequenced sample was memory CD4+ T cells from blood. The chain's CDR3 is CASSAEAGPTNTQYF. For the CDR3, the DNA is TGTGCCAGCAGTGCGGAAGCGGGTCCAACGAATACGCAGTATTTT.